Reported below is one TCR beta chain. This clone has just one count. This clone's antigen is unknown. No per-base quality is available; no much larger clone lies one base away. The germline V gene (reference sequence) provides CDR1 LNHDA and CDR2 SQIVND. From the cysteine through the phenylalanine, the CDR3 covers 20 amino acids. Of the read, only the CDR3 DNA is kept; its 60 bases are in frame from base 1. V loses 5 bases, J loses 5 bases, and the germline ends lie 33 bases apart. The sample originates from a study of T cell responses to AZD1222 COVID-19 vaccine (dated by TCRdb to 2020 to 2023). With respect to the entire study: AZD1222 recipients whose second dose came at about 4 weeks and those whose second dose came at about 12 weeks were combined into one group, since spike-specific TCR depth and breadth did not differ between the two schedules. Enrollment into the trials was organized by age into subgroups of 18-55, 56-69 and 70-plus years, and those subgroups contained 148, 28 and 57 TCR-sequenced participants, respectively. TCR sequencing was performed for 230 to 250 trial participants, of whom around 200 were given two doses of AZD1222 and some 26 were given two doses of MenACWY control vaccine.

According to the study, the label for this sample's time point signals: baseline before first vaccination. Samples from vaccinated people were obtained from the UK trials COV001 and COV002, which included a single-blind randomized controlled phase 2/3 trial of AZD1222 (ChAdOx1 nCoV-19) in healthy adults. For TCRbeta chain sequencing, PBMC samples from trial participants were taken at day 0 and at day 28 after the second dose. The CDR3 regions of human TCRbeta chains were subjected to immunosequencing. The study's processing was this. TCRs in the repertoires were compared against a reference library of SARS-CoV-2-specific TCRs that had been generated with the MIRA antigen-specificity platform. Breadth was defined as the fraction of unique TCRs that were SARS-CoV-2-associated. Depth was defined as the fraction of total T cells that were SARS-CoV-2-associated. Using the MIRA data, each spike-specific TCR was mapped to the spike region that the TCR reacts to and placed in a CD4 or CD8 class. Log10-transformed breadth and depth values were compared by one-way ANOVA with Sidak's multiple comparisons tests. Entries here come from immuneACCESS through TCRdb and include only in-frame sequences with V and J called. Some clones fail to appear in such tables; in the studies checked, an unresolved V gene covers under half of the shortfall, and the cause of the remainder is unknown. V, J and clone size are taken as reported in that table, and D and trimming were inferred from the DNA itself. Here the sample has over 150,000 clones; around 90% occur a single time. The top ten clonotypes cover less than 3.5% of the sample.

Broader findings and caveats from the paper: Epitopes outside the regions mutated in the B.1.351 and B.1.1.7 variants were reportedly recognized by nearly half of the unique spike-specific TCRs. Participants were mostly white British and included more females than males, and it was suggested by the authors that clonal diversity may have been underestimated. Vaccine-associated CD4 TCRs spanned the whole spike protein, with dominant responses in regions 160-218 and 743-854. After two AZD1222 doses, spike-specific TCR breadth and depth were significantly higher than at day 0 and than in MenACWY recipients. Because no samples from the day 14 peak response were available, repertoires could be characterized only after the peak T cell response. Only five or six AZD1222 recipients were SARS-CoV-2 seropositive at baseline, limiting conclusions about previously exposed vaccinees. In the small 56-69-year group, the increase in depth fell short of significance, most likely because of low power.

This sequence was found in an adult in good health. Specimen: peripheral blood, collected on day 0 of AZD1222 vaccination. This receptor chain uses TRBV19 and TRBJ1-2, with TRBD1 perhaps the D gene, on 5 matching bases. CDR3 loop: CASSLQNPGPTRHNKYGYTF. DNA sequence: TGTGCCAGTAGTCTACAGAACCCGGGACCGACTCGCCACAATAAGTATGGCTACACCTTC.